The 5 T cell receptor beta chains below were found in one sample sequenced in a study of regulatory T cells in long-lasting Graves disease. According to the study, TCR beta libraries were built with iRepertoire HTBI primers and CDR3-region Arm-PCR. A single record per CDR3 protein comes from TCRdb applying MiXCR to the multiplex PCR reads. The sample has roughly 510,000 distinct CDR3 sequences; more than 15% are singletons. Stated time point: newly diagnosed GD, antithyroid drugs for less than 3 months. RNA from PBMCs was the source of the TCR library. These data are also associated with another study on T cells in Graves' hyperthyroidism and ophthalmopathy.

Specimen: peripheral blood mononuclear cells (PBMCs), collected at new diagnosis, from a patient treated with antithyroid drugs. The receptors originated from a man between 18 and 29 years old with Graves disease.

The chain combines TRBV6-1 with TRBJ1-5; no clear D gene. The length of the CDR3 is 12 residues. Germline lookup yields CDR1 MNHNS and CDR2 SASEGT. V was cut by 8 bases and J by 3 bases, with 8 bases left in between. CDR3 sequence (DNA): TGTGCCAGCCTGTCTCTCAATCAGCCCCAGCATTTT. Its protein product is CASLSLNQPQHF.

For this clonotype: A much larger clone is a single base away; this may be a read error. The chain links TRBV6-8 to TRBJ1-1; 9 bases line up with TRBD1. CDR1 is MNHGY, CDR2 SAAAGT, per germline. There are 17 residues in the CDR3. CDR3 residues: CANAWRDRAGGNTVAFF. DNA for the CDR3: TGTGCCAACGCCTGGCGGGACAGGGCTGGGGGGAACACTGTAGCTTTCTTT.

This clonotype was detected ten times or more. The rearrangement uses TRBV5-1 and TRBJ2-7; TRBD2 matches at 7 bases. V lost 0 bases, J lost 2 bases, and 11 bases stayed unmatched. This CDR3 has 17 amino acids. CDR1 and CDR2 from the germline V gene are SGHRS and YFSETQ. The CDR3 DNA reads TGCGCCAGCAGCTTGGATTTTGGAGCGGGGATTACCTACGAGCAGTACTTC. Its protein product is CASSLDFGAGITYEQYF.

V and J are TRBV2 and TRBJ1-2, with D possibly TRBD1 on 6 matching bases. Trimming removed 5 bases from V and 4 bases from J, with 11 bases in between. The CDR3 runs to 13 residues. The germline V gene has CDR1 SNHLY and CDR2 FYNNEI. This chain's CDR3 is CASSYSGAYGYTF. Here the CDR3 DNA reads TGTGCCAGCAGTTACTCAGGGGCCTATGGCTACACCTTC.

This clonotype was found many times. Because the CDR3's place on the DNA is in doubt, the DNA is left out and the CDR3 is given as listed by TCRdb. V gene TRBV12-3 or TRBV12-4 combines with J gene TRBJ2-1; no DNA check was done on the table's D call, TRBD1. Termini included, the CDR3 measures 12 amino acids. CDR3 sequence: CASSLGVGKGIF.